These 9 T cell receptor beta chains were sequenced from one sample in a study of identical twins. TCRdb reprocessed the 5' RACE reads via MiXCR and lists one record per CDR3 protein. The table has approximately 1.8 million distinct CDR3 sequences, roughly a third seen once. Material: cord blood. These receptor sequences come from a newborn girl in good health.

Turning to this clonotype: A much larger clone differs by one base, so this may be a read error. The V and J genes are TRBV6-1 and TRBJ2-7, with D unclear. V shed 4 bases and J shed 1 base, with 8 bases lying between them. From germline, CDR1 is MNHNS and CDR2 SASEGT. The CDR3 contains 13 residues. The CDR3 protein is CASSGERSYEQYF. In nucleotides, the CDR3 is TGTGCCAGCAGTGGAGAAAGGTCCTACGAGCAGTACTTC.

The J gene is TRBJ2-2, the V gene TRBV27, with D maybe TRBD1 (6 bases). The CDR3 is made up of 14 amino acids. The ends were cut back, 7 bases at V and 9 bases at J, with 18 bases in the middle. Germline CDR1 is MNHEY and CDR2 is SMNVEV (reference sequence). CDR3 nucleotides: TGTGCCAGCACCGTTATACAGGGTCGTAGGGAGCTGTTTTTT. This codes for CASTVIQGRRELFF.

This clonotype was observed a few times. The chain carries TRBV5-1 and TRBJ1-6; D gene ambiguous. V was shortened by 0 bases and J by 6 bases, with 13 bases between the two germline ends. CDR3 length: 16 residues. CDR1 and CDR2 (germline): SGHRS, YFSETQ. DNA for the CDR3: TGCGCCAGCAGCTTGGAATCAGTTGGACGTAATTCACCCCTCCACTTT. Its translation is CASSLESVGRNSPLHF.

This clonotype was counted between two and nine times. Here the CDR3 reads CAWSSVDEQFF. CDR3 sequence (DNA): TGTGCCTGGAGTTCGGTAGATGAGCAGTTCTTC. The rearrangement links TRBV30 to TRBJ2-1, with unresolved D. The CDR3 has 11 amino acids. In germline, CDR1 is GTSNPN, CDR2 SVGIG (reference sequence). Trimming cost V 2 bases and J 8 bases, with 7 bases left between them.

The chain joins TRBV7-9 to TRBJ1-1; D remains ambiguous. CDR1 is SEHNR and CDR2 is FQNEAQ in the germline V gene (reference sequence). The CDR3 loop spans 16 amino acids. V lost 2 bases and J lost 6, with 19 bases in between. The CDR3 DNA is TGTGCCAGCAGCTTAAGCCCCGGGTTCCCGGGCGCTGAAGCTTTCTTT. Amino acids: CASSLSPGFPGAEAFF.

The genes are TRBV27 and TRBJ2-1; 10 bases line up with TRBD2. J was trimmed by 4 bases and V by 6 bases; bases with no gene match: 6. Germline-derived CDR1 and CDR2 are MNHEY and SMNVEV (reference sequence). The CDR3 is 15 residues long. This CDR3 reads CASRPGLAPYNEQFF. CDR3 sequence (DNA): TGTGCCAGCAGGCCGGGACTAGCGCCTTACAATGAGCAGTTCTTC.

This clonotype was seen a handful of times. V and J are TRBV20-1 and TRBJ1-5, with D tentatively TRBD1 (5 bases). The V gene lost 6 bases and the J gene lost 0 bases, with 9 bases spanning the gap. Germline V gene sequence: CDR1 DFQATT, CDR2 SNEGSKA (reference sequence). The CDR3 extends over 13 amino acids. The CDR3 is CSAAQVSNQPQHF. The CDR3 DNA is TGCAGTGCGGCACAGGTTAGCAATCAGCCCCAGCATTTT.

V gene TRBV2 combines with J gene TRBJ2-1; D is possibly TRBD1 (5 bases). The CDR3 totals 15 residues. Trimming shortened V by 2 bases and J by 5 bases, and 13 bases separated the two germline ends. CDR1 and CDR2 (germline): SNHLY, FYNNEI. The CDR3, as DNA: TGTGCCAGCAGTGAATGGCAAGGGGCGCACAATGAGCAGTTCTTC. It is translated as CASSEWQGAHNEQFF.

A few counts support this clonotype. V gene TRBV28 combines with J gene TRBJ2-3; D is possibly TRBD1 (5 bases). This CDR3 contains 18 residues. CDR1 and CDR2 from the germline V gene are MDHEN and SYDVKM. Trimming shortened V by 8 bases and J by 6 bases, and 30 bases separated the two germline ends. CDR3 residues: CASRHDKVAGSKGDTQYF. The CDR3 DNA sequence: TGTGCCAGCCGACACGATAAGGTAGCAGGATCAAAGGGGGATACGCAGTATTTT.